A selection of T cell receptor beta chains follows, all from one sample in a study of CD8+ T cells in alopecia areata. TCRdb keeps only in-frame clones here, not all; method: immunoSEQ multiplex PCR. Of roughly 100,000 clones in the sample, about 64% were seen once. Sequenced material: CD8+ T cells sorted from blood, taken at week 4, from a patient treated with tofacitinib. These receptors all stem from a human donor with alopecia areata. CDR3s leave out the opening cysteine and the closing phenylalanine or tryptophan.

v_call	j_call	cdr3_aa
TRBV29-1	TRBJ2-1	SVEGGGLFNEQF
TRBV2	TRBJ2-2	ASELAGGRGTGELF
TRBV7-2	TRBJ1-6	ASSQDGEGASPLH
TRBV7-6	TRBJ2-7	ASSSGTGPYEQY
TRBV6-8	TRBJ2-2	ASSYPTGELF
TRBV28	TRBJ2-2	ASSIIRRSGELF
TRBV19	TRBJ2-1	ASSIWTGGSGEQF
TRBV5-1	TRBJ1-2	ASSPWDTSNYGYT
TRBV7-2	TRBJ1-3	ASSPLTGFGNTIY
TRBV29-1	TRBJ2-1	SVESPVDWGTSGGNEQF
TRBV27	TRBJ2-1	ASSVASSGGRNEQF
TRBV7-9	TRBJ1-2	ASSPTANYGYT
TRBV5-1	TRBJ1-1	ASSDGMNTEAF
TRBV5-1	TRBJ2-1	ASSLGTRWFEQF
TRBV10-3	TRBJ2-1	AIREGLAGGNEQF
TRBV4-3	TRBJ2-1	ASSPAGGTRNEQF
TRBV5-6	TRBJ2-3	ASSWGTDTQY
TRBV5-6	TRBJ1-5	ASSLWGSNQPQH
TRBV27	TRBJ1-5	ASSLTGSNQPQH
TRBV4-1	TRBJ1-5	ASSQDGNQPQH
TRBV5-6	TRBJ1-2	ASSLPRGRDYGYT
TRBV7-2	TRBJ1-2	ASSFLGPGSGYT
TRBV29-1	TRBJ2-7	SAAGFGATYEQY
TRBV7-9	TRBJ2-7	ASSLAKGEQY
TRBV7-9	TRBJ1-5	ASSSAGPSNQPQH
TRBV15	TRBJ2-7	ATSRGDKLSYEQY
TRBV20-1	TRBJ2-7	TASGEGEQY
TRBV5-1	TRBJ2-3	ASSLGGRIRTDTQY
TRBV27	TRBJ1-5	ASRGGDSLNQPQH
TRBV4-3	TRBJ2-7	ASSQDKATPYEQY
TRBV28	TRBJ1-1	ASSFTRSNTEAF
TRBV27	TRBJ2-7	ASSYAGSYEQY